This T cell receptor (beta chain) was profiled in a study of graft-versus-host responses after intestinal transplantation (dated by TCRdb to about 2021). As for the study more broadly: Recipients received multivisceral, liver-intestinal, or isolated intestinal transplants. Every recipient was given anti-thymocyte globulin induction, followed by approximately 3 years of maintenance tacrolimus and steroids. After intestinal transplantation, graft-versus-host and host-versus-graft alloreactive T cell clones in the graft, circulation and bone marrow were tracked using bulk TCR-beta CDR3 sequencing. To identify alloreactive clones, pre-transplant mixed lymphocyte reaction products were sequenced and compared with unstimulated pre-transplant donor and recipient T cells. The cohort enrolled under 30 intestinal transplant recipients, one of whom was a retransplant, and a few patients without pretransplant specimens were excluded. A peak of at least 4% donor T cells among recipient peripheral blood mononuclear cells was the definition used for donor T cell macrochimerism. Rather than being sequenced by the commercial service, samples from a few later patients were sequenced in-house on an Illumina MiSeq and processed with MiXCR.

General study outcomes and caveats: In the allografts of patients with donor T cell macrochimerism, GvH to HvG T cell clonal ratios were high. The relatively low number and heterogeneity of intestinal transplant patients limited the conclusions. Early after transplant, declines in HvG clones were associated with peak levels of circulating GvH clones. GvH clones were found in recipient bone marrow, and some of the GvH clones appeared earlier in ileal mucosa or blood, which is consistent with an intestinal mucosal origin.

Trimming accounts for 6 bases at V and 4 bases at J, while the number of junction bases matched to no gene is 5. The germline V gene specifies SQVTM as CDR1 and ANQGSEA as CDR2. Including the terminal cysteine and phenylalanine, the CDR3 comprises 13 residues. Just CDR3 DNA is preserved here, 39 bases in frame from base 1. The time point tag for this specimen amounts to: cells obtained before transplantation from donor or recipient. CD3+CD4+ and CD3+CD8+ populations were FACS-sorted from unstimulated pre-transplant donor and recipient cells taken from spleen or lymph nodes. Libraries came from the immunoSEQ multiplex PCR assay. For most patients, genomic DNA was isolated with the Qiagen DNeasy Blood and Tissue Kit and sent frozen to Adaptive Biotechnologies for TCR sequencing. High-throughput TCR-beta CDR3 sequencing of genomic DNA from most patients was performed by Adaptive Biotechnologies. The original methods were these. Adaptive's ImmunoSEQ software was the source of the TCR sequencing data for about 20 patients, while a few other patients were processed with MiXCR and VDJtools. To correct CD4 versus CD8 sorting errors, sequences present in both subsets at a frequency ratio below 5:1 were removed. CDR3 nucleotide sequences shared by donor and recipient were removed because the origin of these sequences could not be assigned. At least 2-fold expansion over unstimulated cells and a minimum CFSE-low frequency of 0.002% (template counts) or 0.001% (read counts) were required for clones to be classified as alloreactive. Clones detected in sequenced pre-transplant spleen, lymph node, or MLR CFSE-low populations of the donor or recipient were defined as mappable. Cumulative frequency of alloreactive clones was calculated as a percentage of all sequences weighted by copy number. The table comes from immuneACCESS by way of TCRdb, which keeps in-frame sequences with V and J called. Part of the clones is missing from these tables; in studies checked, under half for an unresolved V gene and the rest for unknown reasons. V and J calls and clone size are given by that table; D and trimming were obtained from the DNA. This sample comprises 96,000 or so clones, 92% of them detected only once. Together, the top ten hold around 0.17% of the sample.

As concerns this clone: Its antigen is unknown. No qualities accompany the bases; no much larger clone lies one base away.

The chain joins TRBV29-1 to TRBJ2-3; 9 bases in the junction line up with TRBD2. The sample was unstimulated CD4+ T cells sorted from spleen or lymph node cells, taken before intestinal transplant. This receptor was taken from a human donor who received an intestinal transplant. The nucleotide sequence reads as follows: TGCAGCGTCAGAAGGACTAGCGCAGATACGCAGTATTTT. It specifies CSVRRTSADTQYF.